The next 18 T cell receptor beta chains were all read from a single sample in a study of OX40 agonist ivuxolimab in advanced cancers. TCRdb's copy holds only in-frame clones and misses some; the assay was immunoSEQ multiplex PCR. The sample shows approximately 70,000 clones, 75% to 85% of them seen only once. The sample was CD4+ or CD8+ T cells sorted from blood, taken in a trial of the OX40 agonist ivuxolimab. The receptors here all came from an adult with an advanced solid tumor such as melanoma, head and neck, liver or kidney cancer.

This clone has only one observation. The chain uses TRBV27 and TRBJ2-7, with 7 positions matching TRBD1. V lost 6 bases, J lost 7 bases, and 6 bases stayed unmatched. The germline gives CDR1 MNHEY, CDR2 SMNVEV (reference sequence). This CDR3 contains 12 residues. The CDR3 loop reads CASSLHRGEQYF. The CDR3 DNA reads as TGTGCCAGCAGCCTCCACAGGGGAGAGCAGTACTTC.

The CDR3 reads CASSPHPGQNTGELFF. The CDR3 DNA follows: TGTGCCAGCTCACCACATCCAGGCCAGAACACCGGGGAGCTGTTTTTT. The chain joins TRBV18 to TRBJ2-2; no clear D gene. Germline V CDR1 and CDR2: KGHSH, LQKENI. The CDR3 consists of 16 residues. With 1 base removed from V and 1 base from J, the gap between germline ends came to 10 bases.

The V gene is TRBV19, the J gene TRBJ2-5, with 8 bases identical to TRBD2. J was trimmed by 0 bases and V by 0 bases; bases with no gene match: 3. Germline values: CDR1 LNHDA, CDR2 SQIVND (reference sequence). There are 16 residues in the CDR3. The CDR3 spells CASSIDGAGDQETQYF. CDR3 in DNA: TGTGCCAGTAGTATAGACGGAGCGGGGGACCAAGAGACCCAGTACTTC.

This clone has only a few counts. The J gene is TRBJ1-2, the V gene TRBV5-1; TRBD1 agrees at 10 bases. The CDR3 contains 14 residues. CDR1 SGHRS and CDR2 YFSETQ come from the germline V gene. Trimming at V came to 5 bases and at J to 3 bases, leaving 4 bases not matched to a gene. The CDR3 DNA is TGCGCCAGCAGGGGGACAGGGGCAGACTATGGCTACACCTTC. It is translated as CASRGTGADYGYTF.

The V gene is TRBV5-5, the J gene TRBJ1-3; D unclear. Trimming pared 4 bases from V and 1 base from J, leaving 9 bases between. Germline V gene lookup returns CDR1 SGHKS and CDR2 YYEKEE (reference sequence). The CDR3 extends over 14 amino acids. CDR3 sequence (DNA): TGTGCCAGCAGCCGTGGCGAATCTGGAAACACCATATATTTT. The encoded protein is CASSRGESGNTIYF.

V usage is TRBV6-5 and J usage is TRBJ2-5; 11 nucleotides align to TRBD2. V lost 2 bases to trimming and J lost 9 bases; unmatched junction nucleotides: 11. Germline values: CDR1 MNHEY, CDR2 SVGAGI. This CDR3 has 16 amino acids. This CDR3 is CASSYTWTSGYQPQYF. As DNA, the CDR3 is TGTGCCAGCAGTTACACCTGGACTAGCGGGTATCAGCCCCAGTACTTC.

V is TRBV7-3 and J is TRBJ1-2, with 7 bases identical to TRBD1. Germline CDR1 is SGHTA and CDR2 is FQGTGA. With V trimmed by 1 base and J by 1 base, 0 bases remained unmatched. This CDR3 has 14 residues. CDR3 loop: CASSLRDSNYGYTF. CDR3 DNA: TGTGCCAGCAGCTTAAGGGACAGTAACTATGGCTACACCTTC.

This CDR3 reads CASSPRTANSYEQYF. CDR3 bases: TGTGCCAGCAGCCCCCGGACAGCTAACTCCTACGAGCAGTACTTC. The V and J genes are TRBV11-2 and TRBJ2-7; D might be TRBD1 (6 bases). The V end was cut by 5 bases, the J end by 0 bases, with 14 bases between. There are 15 residues in the CDR3. Per the germline V gene, CDR1 is SGHAT and CDR2 is FQNNGV.

This clone occurred a few times. The V call is TRBV11-1, the J call TRBJ1-5; D not certain. Germline V gene data show CDR1 as SGHAT and CDR2 as FQDESV (reference sequence). With 8 bases removed from V and 1 base from J, the gap between germline ends came to 9 bases. CDR3 length: 13 amino acids. CDR3: CASLTWSNQPQHF. CDR3 bases: TGTGCCAGCTTGACTTGGAGCAATCAGCCCCAGCATTTT. Using reference TRBV11-1 and TRBJ1-5 for the parts outside the CDR3, the full variable domain is EAEVAQSPRYKITEKSQAVAFWCDPISGHATLYWYRQILGQGPELLVQFQDESVVDDSQLPKDRFSAERLKGVDSTLKIQPAELGDSAMYLCASLTWSNQPQHFGDGTRLSIL.

The rearrangement joins TRBV18 to TRBJ2-3; 7 nucleotides match TRBD2. V shed 4 bases and J 4 bases; nucleotides not matched to a gene: 5. The CDR3 has 14 amino acids. In germline, CDR1 is KGHSH, CDR2 LQKENI. The DNA for the CDR3 is TGTGCCAGCTCACGGGGCGGGAGCTCAGATACGCAGTATTTT. Translated: CASSRGGSSDTQYF. The whole variable domain, remainder taken from reference TRBV18 and TRBJ2-3, is NAGVMQNPRHLVRRRGQEARLRCSPMKGHSHVYWYRQLPEEGLKFMVYLQKENIIDESGMPKERFSAEFPKEGPSILRIQQVVRGDSAAYFCASSRGGSSDTQYFGPGTRLTVL.

For the CDR3, the DNA is TGCGCCAGCAGCCCCCCGGACAGCTTCTACGAGCAGTACTTC. Translation gives CASSPPDSFYEQYF. The rearrangement links TRBV5-1 to TRBJ2-7; TRBD1 is a possible D gene (6 bases). V dropped 4 bases and J dropped 3 bases, with 14 bases sitting between them. Looked up from germline, CDR1 is SGHRS and CDR2 is YFSETQ. The length of the CDR3 is 14 residues.

The genes are TRBV4-1 and TRBJ1-5; no reliable D call. V was trimmed by 1 base and J by 5 bases, leaving 12 bases between them. CDR1 is MGHRA and CDR2 is YSYEKL in the germline V gene. The CDR3 is made up of 15 amino acids. The CDR3 sequence is CASSQVAFPDQPQHF. The CDR3 nucleotides read TGCGCCAGCAGCCAAGTAGCTTTCCCTGATCAGCCCCAGCATTTT.

This clone showed up just once. J is TRBJ1-3 and V is TRBV7-7; D ambiguous. The CDR3 length is 17 residues. Germline CDR1 SSHAT, CDR2 FNYEAQ (reference sequence). V lost 6 bases and J 0 bases, leaving 18 bases between the germline ends. CDR3: CASSFGVGIDSGNTIYF. DNA of the CDR3: TGTGCCAGCAGTTTCGGTGTTGGGATAGACTCTGGAAACACCATATATTTT.

The chain combines TRBV7-9 with TRBJ2-3, with TRBD1 identical over 7 bases. V was clipped by 5 bases and J by 6 bases; unmatched bases: 14. Germline V gene data show CDR1 as SEHNR and CDR2 as FQNEAQ (reference sequence). The CDR3 is 16 amino acids. The CDR3: CASSPTGTAARDTQYF. In DNA form, the CDR3 reads TGTGCCAGCAGCCCAACAGGGACAGCCGCGAGGGATACGCAGTATTTT.

This chain connects TRBV5-6 to TRBJ2-1; no clear D. Between the trimmed V and J ends, which lost 0 bases and 11 bases, there was a span of 9 bases. Germline CDR1 is SGHDT and CDR2 is YYEEEE. The length of the CDR3 is 12 residues. CDR3 sequence reads: CASSLALSKQFF. The CDR3 nucleotides are TGTGCCAGCAGCTTGGCACTATCCAAGCAGTTCTTC. Based on the CDR3 plus reference TRBV5-6 and TRBJ2-1, the full variable domain is DAGVTQSPTHLIKTRGQQVTLRCSPKSGHDTVSWYQQALGQGPQFIFQYYEEEERQRGNFPDRFSGHQFPNYSSELNVNALLLGDSALYLCASSLALSKQFFGPGTRLTVL.

The rearrangement uses TRBV5-6 and TRBJ1-6; 8 positions agree with TRBD1. There are 15 residues in the CDR3. Germline CDR1 and CDR2: SGHDT and YYEEEE. V shed 2 bases and J 6 bases; nucleotides not matched to a gene: 4. This chain's CDR3 is CASSFGQGGNSPLHF. CDR3 bases: TGTGCCAGCAGCTTTGGACAGGGCGGTAATTCACCCCTCCACTTT.

The chain is built from TRBV6-5 and TRBJ2-5; 9 nucleotides agree with TRBD2. TRBJ2-7 explains the end of the DNA better; the J call may be wrong. The CDR3 covers 14 residues. Germline CDR1 MNHEY, CDR2 SVGAGI. In DNA, the CDR3 is TGTGCCAGCAGTTCGACTAGCGGAAAACGCGAGCAGTACTTC. Its translation: CASSSTSGKREQYF.

In this sample, this clone turned up a few times. The rearrangement uses TRBV27 and TRBJ1-2; maybe TRBD1 (5 bases). The ends were cut back, 5 bases at V and 2 bases at J, with 18 bases in the middle. The CDR3 contains 16 residues. Germline V lookup: CDR1 MNHEY, CDR2 SMNVEV (reference sequence). CDR3 nucleotides: TGTGCCAGCAGTCCTAGTGGGGCGGGGGGAAACTATGGCTACACCTTC. This sequence encodes CASSPSGAGGNYGYTF.